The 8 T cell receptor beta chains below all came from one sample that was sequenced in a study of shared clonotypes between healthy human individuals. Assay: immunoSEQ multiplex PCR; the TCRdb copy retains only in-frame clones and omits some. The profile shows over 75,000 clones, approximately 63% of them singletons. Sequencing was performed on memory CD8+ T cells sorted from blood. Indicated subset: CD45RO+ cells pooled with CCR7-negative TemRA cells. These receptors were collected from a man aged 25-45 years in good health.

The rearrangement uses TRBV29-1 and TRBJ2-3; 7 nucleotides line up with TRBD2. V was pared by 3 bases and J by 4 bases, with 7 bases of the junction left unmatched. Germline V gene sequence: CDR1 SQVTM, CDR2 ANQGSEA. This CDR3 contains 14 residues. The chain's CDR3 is CSVEGGRRADTQYF. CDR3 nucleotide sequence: TGCAGCGTTGAGGGAGGGAGGCGGGCAGATACGCAGTATTTT.

CDR3 in amino acids: CASSIAGGYTF. DNA for the CDR3: TGTGCCAGCAGTATCGCAGGGGGCTACACCTTC. The chain recombines TRBV2 with TRBJ1-2, with D possibly being TRBD1 (5 bases). The CDR3 length is 11 residues. Deletions cut 5 bases from V and 8 bases from J, with 9 bases between. Germline CDR1 reads SNHLY; CDR2 reads FYNNEI.

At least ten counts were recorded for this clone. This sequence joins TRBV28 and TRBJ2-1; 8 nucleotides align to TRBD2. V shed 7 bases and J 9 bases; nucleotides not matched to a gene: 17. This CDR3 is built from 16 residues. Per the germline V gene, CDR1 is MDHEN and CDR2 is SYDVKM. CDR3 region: CASINRLGLAGGEQFF. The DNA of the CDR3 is TGTGCCAGCATTAATCGATTGGGGCTAGCGGGTGGTGAGCAGTTCTTC.

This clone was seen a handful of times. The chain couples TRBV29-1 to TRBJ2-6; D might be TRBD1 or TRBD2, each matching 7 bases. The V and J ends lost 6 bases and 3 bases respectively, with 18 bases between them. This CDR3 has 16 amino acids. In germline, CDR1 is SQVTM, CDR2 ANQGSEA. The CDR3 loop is CSVHRGGDYGANVLTF. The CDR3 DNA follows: TGCAGCGTACACAGGGGTGGGGACTATGGGGCCAACGTCCTGACTTTC.

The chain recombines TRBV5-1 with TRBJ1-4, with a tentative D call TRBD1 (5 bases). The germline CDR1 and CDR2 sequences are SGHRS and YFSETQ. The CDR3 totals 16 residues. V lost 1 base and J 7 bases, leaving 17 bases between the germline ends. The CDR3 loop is CASSLTPSRVGEKLFF. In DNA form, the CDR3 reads TGCGCCAGCAGCTTGACCCCATCCAGGGTCGGTGAAAAACTGTTTTTT.

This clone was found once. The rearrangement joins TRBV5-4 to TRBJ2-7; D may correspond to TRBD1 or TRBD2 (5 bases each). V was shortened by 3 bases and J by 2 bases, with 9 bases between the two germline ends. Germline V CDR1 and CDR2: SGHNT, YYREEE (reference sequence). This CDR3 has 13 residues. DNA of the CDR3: TGTGCCAGCAGCTGGGACGCCACCTACGAGCAGTACTTC. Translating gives CASSWDATYEQYF.

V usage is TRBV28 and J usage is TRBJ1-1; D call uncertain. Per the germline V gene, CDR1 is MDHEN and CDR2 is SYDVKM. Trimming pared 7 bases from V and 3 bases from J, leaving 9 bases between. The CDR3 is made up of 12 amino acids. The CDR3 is CASTEGYTEAFF. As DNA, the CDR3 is TGTGCCAGCACCGAAGGTTACACTGAAGCTTTCTTT.

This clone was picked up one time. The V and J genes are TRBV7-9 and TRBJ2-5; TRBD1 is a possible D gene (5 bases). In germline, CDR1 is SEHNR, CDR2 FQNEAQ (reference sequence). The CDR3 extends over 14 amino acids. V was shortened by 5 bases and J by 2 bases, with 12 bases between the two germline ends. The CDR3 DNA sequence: TGTGCCAGCAGCCGACAGAATGTTCAAGAGACCCAGTACTTC. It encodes CASSRQNVQETQYF.